This paragraph reports one TCR beta chain. No cognate antigen has been identified for it. The sample holds no much larger clone one base away, and base qualities are not on file. The CDR3, cysteine through phenylalanine, is 15 amino acids long. The read is trimmed to its CDR3 DNA, 45 bases read in frame from base 1. V drops 5 bases and J drops 2 bases, leaving 14 bases in between. According to the germline V gene, CDR1 reads MGHRA and CDR2 reads YSYEKL. This entry is derived from a study of PD-1 blockade in classical Hodgkin lymphoma (dated by TCRdb to about 2020). Background for the entire study: Nivolumab dosing was 3 mg/kg intravenously every 2 weeks, continuing until either disease progression or unacceptable toxicity. The study used TCR beta sequencing and CyTOF to define a peripheral blood immune signature of response to PD-1 blockade in classical Hodgkin lymphoma. The investigation overall reported the following: The study was limited to a single clinical trial cohort, and causes of repertoire differences, possibly disease activity or prior therapy, remained undefined. By C4D1, a significant rise was seen in CD4+ TCR diversity but not in CD8+ TCR diversity (p=0.0027 vs p=0.16), and the rise was most apparent among complete responders (p=0.02). Diversity was lower in patients who began nivolumab less than 1 year after ASCT, so these patients were left out of later analyses to avoid confounding by immune reconstitution. Baseline diversity similar to that of newly diagnosed patients was observed in trial patients achieving complete response, whereas significantly lower diversity was observed in partial responders and progressors. Baseline TCR diversity was reported to be lower in newly diagnosed patients than in healthy donors, and even lower in relapsed/refractory patients.

The Qiagen DNeasy kit was used to extract genomic DNA both from unsorted PBMCs and from the negatively selected CD4+ and CD8+ fractions. TCR beta CDR3 regions were amplified by immunoSEQ multiplex PCR using primers annealing to V and J segments. A synthetic immune receptor repertoire was used to minimize amplification bias, and any residual bias was removed computationally once sequencing was done. In the paper's pipeline: Repertoire diversity was quantified as the Shannon entropy index using custom Python scripts. The unsorted, CD4+ and CD8+ repertoires were each analyzed separately, with the exception of combined analyses, where CD4+ and CD8+ sequences were merged in silico. A clone was considered expanded if an increase in frequency of at least 2-fold after treatment relative to C1D1 was found, and a pseudocount of 0.5 was applied to clones undetected at baseline. Singleton clones were defined as clones with 0 or 1 copy at C1D1, and non-singleton clones were defined as clones with 2 or more copies. By matching protein sequences in sorted samples from the same patient, clones expanded in unsorted samples were annotated as CD4+, CD8+ or unknown. Wilcoxon tests on paired samples were used to test diversity changes from C1D1 to C4D1. As stored in TCRdb, this immuneACCESS dataset retains in-frame rearrangements with V and J assigned. A fraction of the clones does not appear; measured against another copy, unresolved V genes explain less than half of the discrepancy, and the remainder lacks a known reason. V and J calls and clone size come straight from that table; D and trimming were deduced from the DNA. The sample data list over 80,000 clones, and more than 70% of these were observed just once. The ten largest clones capture roughly 9.4% of the sample.

The time point label, read with the paper, signifies: cycle 4 day 1 (C4D1), after 5 to 7 weeks of nivolumab. Every trial patient had relapsed following autologous stem cell transplantation, and prior brentuximab vedotin exposure was what differed among cohorts A, B and C. The trial cohort included 55 to 65 patients with relapsed/refractory classical Hodgkin lymphoma, and each patient had a best overall response of complete response, partial response or progressive disease. Trial patients were treated with single-agent nivolumab in the multi-cohort phase II CheckMate 205 trial. An independent review committee assessed best overall response using the 2007 International Working Group response criteria. Trial PBMCs were collected immediately before nivolumab initiation (C1D1) and during therapy at cycle 2 day 1 and cycle 4 day 1. After peripheral blood was drawn into 8 mL Vacutainer Cell Preparation Tubes, PBMCs were isolated by centrifugation and then cryopreserved.

Recombination connected TRBV4-1 to TRBJ2-3; a weak D assignment points to TRBD2 (6 bases agree). This receptor was taken from a human donor with classical Hodgkin lymphoma. The specimen comprised peripheral blood mononuclear cells (PBMCs), sampled before the fourth cycle of nivolumab. The CDR3 region reads CASSSRRAYTDTQYF. The bases read TGCGCCAGCAGCTCCCGGAGGGCCTACACAGATACGCAGTATTTT.